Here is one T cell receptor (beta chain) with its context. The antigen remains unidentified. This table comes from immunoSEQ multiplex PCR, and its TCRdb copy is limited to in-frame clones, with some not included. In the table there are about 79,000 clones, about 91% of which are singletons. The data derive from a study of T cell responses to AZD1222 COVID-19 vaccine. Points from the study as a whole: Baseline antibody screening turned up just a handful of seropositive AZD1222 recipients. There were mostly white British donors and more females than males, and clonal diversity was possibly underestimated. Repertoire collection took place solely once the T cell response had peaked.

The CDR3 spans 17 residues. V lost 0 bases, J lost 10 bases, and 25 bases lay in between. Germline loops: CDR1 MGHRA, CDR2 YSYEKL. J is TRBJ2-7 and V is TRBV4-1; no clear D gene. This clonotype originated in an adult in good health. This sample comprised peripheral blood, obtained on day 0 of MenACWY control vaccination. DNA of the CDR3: TGCGCCAGCAGCCAAGATTCCGGGTCGTGGCAGCCAAGGGAACAGTACTTC. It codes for CASSQDSGSWQPREQYF.